Below, 19 T cell receptor beta chains from the same sample are listed, as sequenced in a study of blood T cell repertoires in COVID-19. Profiling relied on immunoSEQ multiplex PCR, and the TCRdb table lists in-frame clones only, not all of them. This sample has tens of thousands of clones, with 85% to 95% found just once. Input material: peripheral blood. Receptors were obtained from a man aged 55 to 70 with acute or convalescent COVID-19.

This sequence joins TRBV7-8 and TRBJ2-2; 11 nucleotides line up with TRBD2. V gave up 1 base and J gave up 7 bases; unmatched junction bases: 11. The V gene's germline CDR1 is SGHVS and CDR2 FQNEAQ. The CDR3 is 18 amino acids. The CDR3: CASSLERRASGRFGELFF. The CDR3 DNA reads as TGTGCCAGCAGCTTAGAACGTCGGGCTAGCGGGAGGTTCGGGGAGCTGTTTTTT.

CDR3 coding DNA: TGTGCCAGCAGCGTAGATGGAGTGGGCACCATATATTTT. This sequence encodes CASSVDGVGTIYF. The chain combines TRBV9 with TRBJ1-3; D is uncertain. The V end lost 0 bases, the J end lost 9 bases, and 10 bases lay between the germline ends. The CDR3 is made up of 13 amino acids. CDR1 and CDR2 from the germline V gene are SGDLS and YYNGEE.

This chain links TRBV9 with TRBJ2-4, with D possibly being TRBD2 (5 bases). V lost 0 bases, J lost 8 bases, and 15 bases lay in between. The CDR3 contains 15 residues. CDR1 SGDLS and CDR2 YYNGEE come from the germline V gene. The CDR3 bases are TGTGCCAGCAGCGTAGCACAGTACCTGGGAGACATTCAGTACTTC. It specifies CASSVAQYLGDIQYF.

This clone was recorded a few times. The chain employs TRBV3-1 (or the pseudogene TRBV3-2) and TRBJ2-7; TRBD2 is a possible D gene (6 bases). Trimming removed 0 bases at V and 0 bases at J, with 9 bases between. Per germline, CDR1 LGHDT and CDR2 YNNKEL (reference sequence). The CDR3 sequence is 15 residues long. The CDR3 nucleotides read TGTGCCAGCAGCCAAGATGCGGGGACCTCCTACGAGCAGTACTTC. Protein product: CASSQDAGTSYEQYF.

V is TRBV9 and J is TRBJ1-3; D not certain. V was trimmed by 3 bases and J by 0 bases, leaving 13 bases between them. The CDR3 runs to 16 residues. Germline V gene data show CDR1 as SGDLS and CDR2 as YYNGEE. As DNA, the CDR3 is TGTGCCAGCAGCGCTTCAGGTGGCTACTCTGGAAACACCATATATTTT. Protein sequence: CASSASGGYSGNTIYF. Full variable domain (remainder filled in from reference TRBV9 and TRBJ1-3): DSGVTQTPKHLITATGQRVTLRCSPRSGDLSVYWYQQSLDQGLQFLIQYYNGEERAKGNILERFSAQQFPDLHSELNLSSLELGDSALYFCASSASGGYSGNTIYFGEGSWLTVV.

The chain recombines TRBV9 with TRBJ2-2; TRBD1 agrees at 8 bases. The CDR3 length is 17 residues. The trim removed 3 bases at V and 6 bases at J, leaving 13 bases unmatched. Germline CDR1 reads SGDLS; CDR2 reads YYNGEE. This CDR3 is CASSAQGGQAFAGELFF. The CDR3 DNA reads as TGTGCCAGCAGCGCCCAGGGGGGACAGGCTTTTGCCGGGGAGCTGTTTTTT.

The chain links TRBV4-2 to TRBJ2-7; TRBD1 matches 9 bases. CDR1 LGHNA and CDR2 YNFKEQ come from the germline V gene. After removal of 2 bases from V and 8 bases from J, the junction contained 13 bases not matched to a gene. CDR3 length: 16 amino acids. The CDR3 sequence is CASSQSAGQGKGKQYF. CDR3 coding DNA: TGTGCCAGCAGCCAATCGGCGGGACAGGGAAAGGGGAAGCAGTACTTC.

The genes are TRBV4-3 and TRBJ1-2; 9 bases are shared with TRBD1. V lost 2 bases and J lost 6; bases outside the gene matches: 7. This CDR3 has 15 residues. From germline, CDR1 is LGHNA and CDR2 YSLEER. CDR3 protein: CASSQTGTGPDGYTF. The CDR3 DNA reads TGCGCCAGCAGCCAAACCGGGACAGGGCCGGATGGCTACACCTTC.

The genes are TRBV2 and TRBJ1-2; 9 nucleotides agree with TRBD1. The V and J ends lost 7 bases and 6 bases, in that order; junction bases with no gene match: 3. The CDR3 length is 12 residues. Germline values: CDR1 SNHLY, CDR2 FYNNEI. This CDR3 is CASNRGLDGYTF. CDR3 bases: TGTGCCAGCAACAGGGGGCTTGATGGCTACACCTTC.

The rearrangement links TRBV3-1 (or the pseudogene TRBV3-2) to TRBJ1-2; D remains ambiguous. Germline V lookup: CDR1 LGHDT, CDR2 YNNKEL (reference sequence). V lost 4 bases, J lost 7 bases, and 10 bases lay in between. The CDR3 loop spans 12 amino acids. The CDR3: CASSRQTSGYTF. The CDR3, as DNA: TGTGCCAGCAGCCGACAAACCTCTGGCTACACCTTC.

This chain joins TRBV18 and TRBJ1-4; TRBD1 is a possible D gene (5 bases). Germline V CDR1 and CDR2: KGHSH, LQKENI. Trimming removed 3 bases at V and 4 bases at J, with 15 bases between. This CDR3 is 16 amino acids long. CDR3 region: CASSPEEGPDNEKLFF. For the CDR3, the DNA is TGTGCCAGCTCACCTGAGGAGGGACCCGATAATGAAAAACTGTTTTTT.

The J gene is TRBJ2-1, the V gene TRBV19; 12 bases agree with TRBD2. After removal of 4 bases from V and 6 bases from J, the junction contained 4 bases not matched to a gene. The CDR3 is 15 residues long. The germline CDR1 and CDR2 sequences are LNHDA and SQIVND (reference sequence). The CDR3 here is CASSTTSGSGNEQFF. The CDR3 region has the DNA TGTGCCAGTAGTACGACTAGCGGGAGTGGCAATGAGCAGTTCTTC.

The chain employs TRBV11-2 and TRBJ2-7, with D possibly TRBD2 on 5 matching bases. The CDR3 spans 14 residues. V gave up 2 bases and J gave up 0 bases, with 8 bases separating them. CDR1 and CDR2 from the germline V gene are SGHAT and FQNNGV. Written as DNA, the CDR3 is TGTGCCAGCAGCTTACCGGGGAGCTCCTACGAGCAGTACTTC. Its translation is CASSLPGSSYEQYF.

The chain carries TRBV19 and TRBJ1-5; TRBD1 matches 10 bases. From germline, CDR1 is LNHDA and CDR2 SQIVND (reference sequence). The CDR3 consists of 15 residues. V trimming: 6 bases; J trimming: 6 bases; junction bases outside the gene matches: 8. Here the CDR3 DNA reads TGTGCCAGTAGGCCCGGGACAGGGGTACTTCAGCCCCAGCATTTT. Residues: CASRPGTGVLQPQHF.

The rearrangement joins TRBV19 to TRBJ2-2, with D tentatively TRBD1 (6 bases). The CDR3 runs 15 residues. The germline CDR1 and CDR2 sequences are LNHDA and SQIVND (reference sequence). Trimming cost V 3 bases and J 4 bases, with 12 bases left between them. The CDR3 DNA follows: TGTGCCAGTAGTATTTATCGAGGGGGCACCGGGGAGCTGTTTTTT. This translates into CASSIYRGGTGELFF.

The chain is built from TRBV3-1 (or the pseudogene TRBV3-2) and TRBJ2-1; 14 nucleotides match TRBD2. CDR1 is LGHDT and CDR2 is YNNKEL in the germline V gene (reference sequence). The CDR3 loop spans 20 amino acids. Unmatched junction bases numbered 15, after V lost 4 bases and J lost 4 bases. The CDR3, as DNA: TGTGCCAGCAGCCCCGGGACTAGCGGGAGTTTTTATGCGGGATACAATGAGCAGTTCTTC. Residues: CASSPGTSGSFYAGYNEQFF.

The CDR3 nucleotides read TGTGCCAGCAGCTTAGGCGGGACTAGCGGTTCTAAGACCCAGTACTTC. This gives the protein CASSLGGTSGSKTQYF. The J gene is TRBJ2-5, the V gene TRBV11-1; 11 nucleotides line up with TRBD2. CDR3 size: 16 residues. Trimming cost V 1 base and J 6 bases; bases outside gene matches: 7. Germline V gene data show CDR1 as SGHAT and CDR2 as FQDESV (reference sequence). The full variable domain, completed using reference TRBV11-1 and TRBJ2-5, is EAEVAQSPRYKITEKSQAVAFWCDPISGHATLYWYRQILGQGPELLVQFQDESVVDDSQLPKDRFSAERLKGVDSTLKIQPAELGDSAMYLCASSLGGTSGSKTQYFGPGTRLLVL.

The chain uses TRBV29-1 and TRBJ2-2; D is unclear. The V end was cut by 4 bases, the J end by 2 bases, with 8 bases between. The CDR3 has 13 residues. Germline CDR1 SQVTM, CDR2 ANQGSEA. The CDR3 DNA is TGCAGCGTTGCTGCGGCAAACACCGGGGAGCTGTTTTTT. It is translated as CSVAAANTGELFF.

The V gene is TRBV6-5, the J gene TRBJ2-3, with 8 bases that match TRBD1. Trimming cost V 2 bases and J 5 bases; bases outside gene matches: 6. This CDR3 has 15 residues. Germline CDR1 reads MNHEY; CDR2 reads SVGAGI. The CDR3 sequence is CASSYRQGAKDTQYF. CDR3 in DNA: TGTGCCAGCAGTTACAGGCAGGGGGCAAAAGATACGCAGTATTTT.